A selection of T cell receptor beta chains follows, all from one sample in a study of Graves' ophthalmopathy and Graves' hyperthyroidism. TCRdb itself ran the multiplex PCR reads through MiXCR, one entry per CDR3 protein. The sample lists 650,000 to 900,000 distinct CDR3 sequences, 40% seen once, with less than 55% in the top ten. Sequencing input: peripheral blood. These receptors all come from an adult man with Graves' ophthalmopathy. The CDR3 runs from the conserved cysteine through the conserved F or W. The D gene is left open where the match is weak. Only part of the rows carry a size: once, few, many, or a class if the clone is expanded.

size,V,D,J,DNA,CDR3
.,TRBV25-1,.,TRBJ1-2,TGTGCCAGCACCTACCAAGGGGAGGGGAAAGTGCGGTCCTCGGGTGGCTACACCTTC,CASTYQGEGKVRSSGGYTF
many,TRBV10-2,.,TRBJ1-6,TGCGCCAGCAGGGGGGACACCGGTTGGTCACCCCTCCACTTT,CASRGDTGWSPLHF
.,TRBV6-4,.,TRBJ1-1,TGTGCCAGCGAGCCGTGGGGTAACACTGAAGCTTTCTTT,CASEPWGNTEAFF
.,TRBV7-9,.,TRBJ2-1,TGTGCCAGCAGCTTAGGAGCCAGGGGCAATGAGCAGTTCTTC,CASSLGARGNEQFF
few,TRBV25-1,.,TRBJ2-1,TGTGCCAGCAGTGATCTCGAGAAACACTACAATGAGCAGTTCTTC,CASSDLEKHYNEQFF
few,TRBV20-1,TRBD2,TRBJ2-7,TGCAGTGCCGGGACTAGCGGGCGGCGGGGCGAGCAGTACTTC,CSAGTSGRRGEQYF
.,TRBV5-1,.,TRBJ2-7,TGCGCCAGCAGCCCTGCCGGGACGGCCTCCTACGAGCAGTACTTC,CASSPAGTASYEQYF
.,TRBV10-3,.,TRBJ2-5,TGTGCCAGCGGTGCACCCGGGGACCGGAGCCAAGAGACCCAGTACTTC,CASGAPGDRSQETQYF
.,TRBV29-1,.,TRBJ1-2,TGCAGCGTTGAAGAGGGGGTGCAGGGGATCTATGGCTACACCTTC,CSVEEGVQGIYGYTF
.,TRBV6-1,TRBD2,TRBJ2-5,TGTGCCAGCAGTGAAGCGGGCGGGGGGGCTCAAGAGACCCAGTACTTC,CASSEAGGGAQETQYF